This T cell receptor beta chain was retrieved from a study of T cell repertoires in cytomegalovirus infection. Study background: CMV infection and matching HLA type were both indicated by public TCR beta signatures.

Using its own MiXCR run on the reads, TCRdb lists one record per CDR3 protein. The sample lists about 530,000 distinct CDR3 sequences; 26% were seen once. This CDR3 is built from 15 residues. V shed 4 bases and J shed 8 bases, with 18 bases lying between them. Germline CDR1 reads LGHNA; CDR2 reads YSLEER. The chain carries TRBV4-3 and TRBJ2-1; D call uncertain. Source material: PBMCs. This receptor was taken from a human donor in good health (CMV status not recorded). Some clones in this sample may be carry-over from other donors' samples. CDR3 sequence (DNA): TGCGCCAGCAGCCTGACTCGGACGCCGGGTGATGAGCAGTTCTTC. Translating it yields CASSLTRTPGDEQFF.